This T cell receptor (beta chain) stems from a study of blood T cell repertoires in COVID-19. Across the study: Spain, Italy and the United States supplied samples that represented acute and convalescent COVID-19. Nucleic acid was either cDNA or gDNA, and it came from T cells, B-cell-depleted T cells, or PBMCs.

With V trimmed by 3 bases and J by 5 bases, 6 bases remained unmatched. CDR1 LGHDT and CDR2 YNNKEL come from the germline V gene (reference sequence). This CDR3 region has 16 residues. In the authors' methods: Reference gene primer amplification yielded estimated nucleated cell counts. Only in-frame clones appear in the TCRdb table, and some are missing; sequencing was by immunoSEQ multiplex PCR. For V, J and clone size, that table is used; D and trimming come from the DNA. The table includes 250,000 to 350,000 clones, 70% to 90% detected once. Specimen: peripheral blood. The TCR originated in a human donor with COVID-19, enrolled during active disease. The donor label of this sample is uncertain. The V gene is TRBV3-1 (or the pseudogene TRBV3-2), the J gene TRBJ1-6; 8 nucleotides align to TRBD1. This CDR3 is CASSHSGQGDNSPLHF. The CDR3, as DNA: TGTGCCAGCAGCCATTCCGGACAGGGCGATAATTCACCCCTCCACTTT.